This TCR beta chain was retrieved from a study of CD8 T cells in Susac syndrome (dated by TCRdb to the late 2010s). The study in broad terms: Repertoire sequencing was used to test whether CD8+ T cell activation and differentiation in Susac syndrome was antigen driven. The study compared CD8+ T cell repertoire clonality among over 9 healthy donors, 14 Susac syndrome patients and fewer than 19 multiple sclerosis patients.

RNA was extracted using the RNeasy kit, and roughly 0.5 to 1 microgram was reverse transcribed with random hexamers. The immunoSEQ multiplex PCR assay, covering 54 Vbeta and 13 Jbeta segments, was used to amplify TCR beta CDR3 regions. Bias from PCR amplification was corrected by using a synthetic template baseline for primer optimization and for computational correction. The published analysis was carried out like this. Reads were assigned to V, D and J genes according to IMGT and analyzed in immunoSEQ Analyzer, with only productive sequences retained. Clonality was calculated as one minus the Shannon entropy normalized by log2 of the number of productive unique sequences. For each patient and control, public and private clones were evaluated within the 100 most prevalent clones. Clones were defined as Susac-specific when absent from the healthy and MS cohorts, from approximately 1,100 published viral clones and from other ImmuneACCESS disease sequences. TCRdb reran the public reads through fastp at Q25 and MiXCR, keeping productive beta chains. One record per CDR3 amino acid sequence lists the most common genes and DNA. In this record, the V and J calls reflect TCRdb's handling and not the investigators' own analysis. This sample lists hundreds of thousands of distinct CDR3 sequences; over 75% were detected once. The ten largest clones capture around 0.21% of the sample.

The germline V gene supplies CDR1 MNHEY and CDR2 SVGEGT. The CDR3 goes from the cysteine to the phenylalanine over 15 residues. Only the CDR3 region is kept as DNA, spanning 45 bases read in frame from base 1. V trim: 4 bases; J trim: 2 bases; unmatched bases: 6. General study outcomes and caveats: The number of individuals in the TCR sequencing and HLA analysis was recognized as being relatively small.

This clonotype was counted between two and nine times. Its specific antigen is unknown. Within one base of it there is no much larger clone, and no base qualities were kept. High-throughput TCR beta sequencing profiled peripheral blood CD8+ and CD4+ T cells from healthy donors, Susac syndrome patients and multiple sclerosis patients. The multiple sclerosis controls were treatment-naive patients who had stable or active relapsing-remitting disease and met the revised McDonald criteria. CD8+ TEMRA cells were enriched by FACS, while bulk CD8+ and CD4+ T cells were purified by magnetic negative isolation. Blood was collected in EDTA tubes and processed within 24 hours, with PBMCs isolated through density gradient centrifugation. PBMCs destined for TCR sequencing were cryopreserved in liquid nitrogen and later thawed in a 37 °C water bath. The sorted or isolated CD4+, CD8+ and CD8+ TEMRA cells reached a purity of at least 90%.

This receptor chain uses TRBV6-2 or TRBV6-3 and TRBJ2-7, and TRBD1 aligns with 9 junction nucleotides. The sample consisted of CD8+ T cells from PBMCs. This receptor was identified in a human donor with multiple sclerosis. CDR3 loop: CASSSWTGDTYEQYF. Here is the DNA: TGTGCCAGCAGTTCTTGGACAGGGGACACCTACGAGCAGTACTTC.